The clone carrying this T cell receptor (beta chain) came up many times. Its specificity is not known. TCR alpha and beta CDR3 regions were amplified from RNA using iRepertoire nested multiplex PCR. One-step reverse transcription and amplification started from around 100-400 ng of tissue mRNA or PBMC total RNA. TCRdb redid the calling of the multiplex PCR reads with MiXCR, one entry per CDR3 protein. The table shows approximately 90,000 distinct CDR3 sequences, with less than 30% occurring only once. The sample belongs to a study of glioma-infiltrating T cells. Overall study results and limits: Non-neoplastic patients had below-expected tissue-blood divergence, while all gliomas exceeded expectation. CDR3 overlap between tissue and blood was very small.

CDR1 and CDR2 (germline): SGHTA, FQGNSA. CDR3 size: 13 residues. Trimming removed 5 bases at V and 0 bases at J, with 8 bases between. The sequencing input was glioma tissue, nonneoplastic brain tissue, or PBMCs (not recorded which). The rearrangement links TRBV7-2 to TRBJ2-7; possibly TRBD1 for D (5 bases). The TCR originated in a human donor with low-grade glioma or glioblastoma, undergoing nonglioma brain surgery, or in good health (not recorded which). This CDR3 is CASSHRRSYEQYF. Here the CDR3 DNA reads TGTGCCAGCAGCCACAGGCGCTCCTACGAGCAGTACTTC.